This T cell receptor (beta chain) was profiled in a study of beta chain features in type 1 diabetes. Study-wide results and caveats: It was possible that PCR favored shorter templates, equally so in patients and controls. More deletions and fewer insertions at VDJ junctions were found in patients with type 1 diabetes.

For this clone: As yet, its antigen is unknown.

The CDR3 totals 13 residues. The V end was cut by 7 bases, the J end by 2 bases, with 10 bases between. Germline V gene lookup returns CDR1 SNHLY and CDR2 FYNNEI. Staining for CD45RO/CCR7/CD25/CD127/CD95/CD27 allowed sorting of CD4+ naive, central memory, regulatory and stem cell-like memory cells. Each of the sorted populations had a purity greater than 98%. Reverse transcribing all isolated RNA meant expressed TCRB transcripts were sequenced. The assay was immunoSEQ multiplex PCR, and TCRdb's table has in-frame clones only and misses some. The table lists approximately 470,000 clones, approximately 30% of them singletons.

Sequenced input: naive CD4+ T cells from blood. The chain couples TRBV2 to TRBJ2-3; no firm D call. This sequence originates from a man younger than 30 in good health. CDR3: CASTVRYTDTQYF. CDR3 bases: TGTGCCAGCACTGTCCGGTACACAGATACGCAGTATTTT.